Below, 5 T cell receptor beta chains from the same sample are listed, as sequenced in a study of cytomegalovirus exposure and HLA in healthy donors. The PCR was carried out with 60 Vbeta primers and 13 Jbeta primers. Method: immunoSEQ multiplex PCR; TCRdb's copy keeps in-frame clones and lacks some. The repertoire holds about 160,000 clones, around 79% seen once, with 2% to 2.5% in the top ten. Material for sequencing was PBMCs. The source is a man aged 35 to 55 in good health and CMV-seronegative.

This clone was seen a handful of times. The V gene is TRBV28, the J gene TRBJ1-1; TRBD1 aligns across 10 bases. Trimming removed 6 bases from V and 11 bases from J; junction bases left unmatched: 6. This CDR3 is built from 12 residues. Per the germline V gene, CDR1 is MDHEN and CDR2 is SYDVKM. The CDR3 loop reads CASSSGTGDAFF. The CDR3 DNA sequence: TGTGCCAGCAGCTCCGGGACAGGGGACGCTTTCTTT.

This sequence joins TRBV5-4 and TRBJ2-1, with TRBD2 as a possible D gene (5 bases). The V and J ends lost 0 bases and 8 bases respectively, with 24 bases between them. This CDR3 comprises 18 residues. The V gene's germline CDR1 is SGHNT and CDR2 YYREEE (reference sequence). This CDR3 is CASSLDSRTFLISDEQFF. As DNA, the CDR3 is TGTGCCAGCAGCTTGGATTCCCGTACATTTTTGATTAGCGATGAGCAGTTCTTC.

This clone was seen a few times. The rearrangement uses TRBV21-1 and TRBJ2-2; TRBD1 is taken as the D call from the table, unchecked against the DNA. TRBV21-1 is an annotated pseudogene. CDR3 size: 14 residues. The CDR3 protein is CSRVDRGGTGELFF. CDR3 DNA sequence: TGTTCCAGAGTGGACAGGGGAGGTACCGGGGAGCTGTTTTTT.

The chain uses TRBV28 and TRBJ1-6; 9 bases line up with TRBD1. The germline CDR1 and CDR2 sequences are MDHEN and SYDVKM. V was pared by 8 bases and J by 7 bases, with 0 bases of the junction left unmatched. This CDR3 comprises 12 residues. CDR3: CASGQGNSPLHF. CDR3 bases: TGTGCCAGCGGACAGGGGAATTCACCCCTCCACTTT.

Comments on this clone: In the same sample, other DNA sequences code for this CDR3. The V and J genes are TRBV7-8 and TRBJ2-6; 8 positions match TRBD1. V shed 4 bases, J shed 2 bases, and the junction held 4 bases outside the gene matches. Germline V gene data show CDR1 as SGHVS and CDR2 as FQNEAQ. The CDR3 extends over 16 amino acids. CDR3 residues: CASSYDRGPGANVLTF. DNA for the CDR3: TGTGCCAGCAGCTACGACAGGGGCCCTGGGGCCAACGTCCTGACTTTC.